The rows below give T cell receptor beta chains drawn from one sample of a study of CD8+ T cells in alopecia areata. Some clones are missing from TCRdb's copy, which holds only in-frame ones; the method was immunoSEQ multiplex PCR. The table lists 250,000 or so clones, about two thirds of them singletons. Material: CD4+ T cells sorted from blood, obtained at week 0. The receptors stem from a human donor with alopecia areata. Each CDR3 is given with its conserved first and last residue. The D gene is left open where the match is weak. A clone size is listed for some rows: how often the clone was seen (once, few, many), or a class if it is expanded.

v_call,clone_size,j_call,d_call,cdr3_aa,cdr3_nt
TRBV2,.,TRBJ1-5,TRBD1,CASGKTGNQPQHF,TGTGCCAGCGGAAAGACAGGGAATCAGCCCCAGCATTTT
TRBV11-2,few,TRBJ2-5,.,CASSLEGAQYF,TGTGCCAGCAGCTTAGAGGGTGCCCAGTACTTC
TRBV30,.,TRBJ2-7,TRBD2,CAWSVGGTSYEQYF,TGTGCCTGGAGTGTCGGGGGGACCTCCTACGAGCAGTACTTC
TRBV4-2,.,TRBJ2-7,.,CASSQAKGQTLSYEQYF,TGTGCCAGCAGCCAAGCTAAGGGGCAGACCCTCTCCTACGAGCAGTACTTC
TRBV5-6,.,TRBJ2-5,.,CASSLVGGLQETQYF,TGTGCCAGCAGCTTGGTAGGCGGACTGCAAGAGACCCAGTACTTC
TRBV6-1,.,TRBJ1-5,.,CASSPTTTSNQPQHF,TGTGCCAGCAGTCCGACAACGACGAGCAATCAGCCCCAGCATTTT
TRBV2,few,TRBJ1-2,TRBD1,CASSDRGDYGYTF,TGTGCCAGCAGTGACAGGGGGGACTATGGCTACACCTTC
TRBV9,.,TRBJ1-3,.,CASSRTDSGGNTIYF,TGTGCCAGCAGCAGGACGGACAGTGGTGGAAACACCATATATTTT
TRBV6-5,.,TRBJ1-5,TRBD1,CASSYRGPQPQHF,TGTGCCAGCAGTTACAGGGGGCCTCAGCCCCAGCATTTT
TRBV2,few,TRBJ2-1,.,CASSGRGGYYNNEQFF,TGTGCCAGCAGTGGCCGGGGAGGATACTACAACAATGAGCAGTTCTTC
TRBV7-2,.,TRBJ2-5,.,CASRGAETQYF,TGTGCCAGCCGGGGAGCCGAGACCCAGTACTTC
TRBV27,.,TRBJ1-5,.,CASNSLAGPQHF,TGTGCCAGCAACTCCTTGGCAGGGCCCCAGCATTTT
TRBV5-1,.,TRBJ1-3,.,CASSSQSGYGNTIYF,TGCGCCAGCAGCTCGCAATCGGGGTATGGAAACACCATATATTTT
TRBV30,.,TRBJ1-2,.,CAWSPGANNYGYTF,TGTGCCTGGAGCCCAGGGGCGAATAACTATGGCTACACCTTC
TRBV14,few,TRBJ1-6,.,CASSQSTVALHF,TGTGCCAGCAGCCAGTCGACCGTCGCCCTCCACTTT
TRBV5-6,.,TRBJ2-1,.,CASSLGLSLEAYNEQFF,TGTGCCAGCAGCTTGGGTCTATCACTAGAGGCCTACAATGAGCAGTTCTTC
TRBV30,once,TRBJ1-2,TRBD1,CAWQGQGTYGYTF,TGTGCCTGGCAAGGACAGGGAACCTATGGCTACACCTTC
TRBV7-2,.,TRBJ2-5,.,CASSLGYTGKETQYF,TGTGCCAGCAGCCTAGGGTATACAGGGAAAGAGACCCAGTACTTC
TRBV6-5,.,TRBJ2-3,.,CASSLTTITDTQYF,TGTGCCAGCAGCCTGACGACTATCACAGATACGCAGTATTTT
TRBV27,once,TRBJ1-5,.,CATGGWGSNQPQHF,TGTGCCACCGGGGGCTGGGGCTCGAATCAGCCCCAGCATTTT
TRBV30,.,TRBJ1-1,.,CAWSVWGGRGNTEAFF,TGTGCCTGGAGTGTCTGGGGCGGCAGGGGGAACACTGAAGCTTTCTTT
TRBV6-5,.,TRBJ2-7,.,CASRASSYEQYF,TGTGCCAGCAGGGCCAGCTCCTACGAGCAGTACTTC
TRBV29-1,.,TRBJ1-4,.,CSVLSGNEKLFF,TGCAGCGTCTTATCGGGTAATGAAAAACTGTTTTTT
TRBV9,.,TRBJ2-2,.,CASSVGQANTGELFF,TGTGCCAGCAGCGTAGGGCAGGCCAACACCGGGGAGCTGTTTTTT
TRBV29-1,few,TRBJ2-2,TRBD1,CSVNRGPGELFF,TGCAGCGTCAACAGGGGGCCCGGGGAGCTGTTTTTT
TRBV18,.,TRBJ1-1,.,CASSPQGSTEAFF,TGTGCCAGCTCACCACAGGGATCCACTGAAGCTTTCTTT
TRBV30,once,TRBJ2-1,.,CAWSGYSTHHGNEQFF,TGTGCCTGGAGTGGATACTCCACCCACCATGGCAATGAGCAGTTCTTC
TRBV6-6,.,TRBJ2-7,.,CASSYPTGQRQYF,TGTGCCAGCAGTTACCCCACAGGGCAACGGCAGTACTTC
TRBV25-1,.,TRBJ2-3,TRBD2,CASIRDYTDTQYF,TGTGCCAGCATTCGGGACTACACAGATACGCAGTATTTT
TRBV9,.,TRBJ1-1,.,CASSVTGQNTEAFF,TGTGCCAGCAGCGTAACAGGCCAGAACACTGAAGCTTTCTTT
TRBV2,.,TRBJ2-1,.,CASARGVGEQFF,TGTGCCAGCGCCCGAGGGGTGGGTGAGCAGTTCTTC
TRBV25-1,few,TRBJ2-3,TRBD2,CASSLVTSGDTQYF,TGTGCCAGCAGCTTAGTGACTAGCGGCGATACGCAGTATTTT
TRBV27,few,TRBJ2-4,.,CASRPKSRGLMTKNIQYF,TGTGCCAGCAGACCCAAATCGAGGGGGTTAATGACCAAAAACATTCAGTACTTC
TRBV2,once,TRBJ1-6,.,CASMGGMAPLHF,TGTGCCAGCATGGGGGGCATGGCACCCCTCCACTTT
TRBV11-2,many,TRBJ2-3,.,CASSPAGSQADTQYF,TGTGCCAGCAGCCCAGCCGGGTCTCAGGCAGATACGCAGTATTTT
TRBV2,.,TRBJ1-1,.,CASSVARGTEAFF,TGTGCCAGCAGTGTGGCCAGGGGTACTGAAGCTTTCTTT
TRBV5-6,once,TRBJ2-1,.,CASSPRNNEQFF,TGTGCCAGCAGCCCGAGGAACAATGAGCAGTTCTTC
TRBV25-1,few,TRBJ2-3,.,CASSAWWSGTDTQYF,TGTGCCAGCAGTGCTTGGTGGTCCGGCACAGATACGCAGTATTTT
TRBV29-1,.,TRBJ1-5,.,CSAFVPDQPQHF,TGCAGCGCGTTTGTTCCCGATCAGCCCCAGCATTTT
TRBV6-5,.,TRBJ2-7,TRBD1,CASSSRDRELYEQYF,TGTGCCAGCAGTTCCCGGGACAGAGAACTCTACGAGCAGTACTTC
TRBV5-1,.,TRBJ2-3,TRBD2,CASSLEGAGGRDTQYF,TGCGCCAGCAGCTTGGAAGGCGCGGGGGGAAGAGATACGCAGTATTTT
TRBV7-6,few,TRBJ2-5,TRBD2,CASSSQRTSGEETQYF,TGTGCCAGCAGCTCCCAAAGGACTAGCGGGGAAGAGACCCAGTACTTC
TRBV7-9,.,TRBJ2-1,TRBD2,CASSRGLAGVGEQFF,TGTGCCAGCAGCAGGGGACTAGCGGGGGTTGGTGAGCAGTTCTTC
TRBV6-5,few,TRBJ2-7,.,CASSSRAGYEQYF,TGTGCCAGCAGTTCACGGGCCGGCTACGAGCAGTACTTC
TRBV7-2,once,TRBJ2-6,.,CASSSFLGGANVLTF,TGTGCCAGCAGCTCCTTTCTAGGCGGGGCCAACGTCCTGACTTTC
TRBV14,few,TRBJ2-1,TRBD1,CASSLIQGAPHNEQFF,TGTGCCAGCAGCCTGATACAGGGGGCCCCTCACAATGAGCAGTTCTTC
TRBV4-1,.,TRBJ2-5,.,CASSQVRQQETQYF,TGCGCCAGCAGCCAAGTAAGGCAGCAAGAGACCCAGTACTTC
TRBV29-1,few,TRBJ1-2,.,CSVGGWDGYTF,TGCAGCGTTGGAGGGTGGGATGGCTACACCTTC
TRBV7-2,few,TRBJ2-7,.,CASSLEPGPPNF,TGTGCCAGCAGCCTAGAGCCGGGACCCCCGAACTTC
TRBV29-1,.,TRBJ2-5,.,CSVEDFLRGGGETQYF,TGCAGCGTTGAAGATTTCCTGCGGGGAGGGGGAGAGACCCAGTACTTC
TRBV6-5,.,TRBJ2-4,TRBD2,CASSSGGLSKNIQYF,TGTGCCAGCAGTTCGGGGGGGCTATCCAAAAACATTCAGTACTTC
TRBV4-2,few,TRBJ1-6,.,CASSLLNSPLHF,TGTGCCAGCAGCCTCCTTAATTCACCCCTCCACTTT
TRBV7-9,.,TRBJ2-3,.,CASRWGADTQYF,TGTGCCAGCCGCTGGGGGGCAGATACGCAGTATTTT
TRBV15,.,TRBJ2-1,.,CATSREGRGMGRQFF,TGTGCCACCAGCAGAGAGGGCAGGGGAATGGGGCGGCAGTTCTTC
TRBV25-1,.,TRBJ1-3,.,CASSAWTPGNTIYF,TGTGCCAGCAGTGCTTGGACACCAGGAAACACCATATATTTT
TRBV29-1,.,TRBJ1-4,.,CSVAATGRDEKLFF,TGCAGCGTTGCCGCGACGGGGCGCGATGAAAAACTGTTTTTT
TRBV15,.,TRBJ1-2,TRBD1,CATSRVDRVETF,TGTGCCACCAGCAGAGTAGACAGGGTGGAAACCTTC
TRBV15,.,TRBJ1-1,.,CATSSNRDSEAFF,TGTGCCACCAGCTCGAACCGGGACTCTGAAGCTTTCTTT
TRBV7-2,.,TRBJ2-2,.,CASSAQTGRTGELFF,TGTGCCAGCAGCGCCCAGACAGGGAGGACCGGGGAGCTGTTTTTT
TRBV4-3,.,TRBJ2-7,.,CASSQEVIVGEQYF,TGCGCCAGCAGCCAAGAAGTAATAGTGGGCGAGCAGTACTTC